These 11 T cell receptor beta chains were sequenced from one sample in a study of blood T cells in healthy people across ages. A second PCR, run for about 7 to 12 cycles, used a sample-barcoded 5' primer plus a J-beta primer mix. TCRdb re-called the 5' RACE reads through MiXCR, storing one row per CDR3 protein. This sample has some 1.4 million distinct CDR3 sequences; approximately 42% occur once, and the top ten carry 7.9%. What was sequenced was blood. The receptor source for this set is a woman aged 18-29 years in good health.

The chain couples TRBV6-1 to TRBJ2-7; the D gene could be TRBD1 or TRBD2 (5 bases each). This CDR3 is built from 16 residues. Germline CDR1 is MNHNS and CDR2 is SASEGT. The V end lost 4 bases, the J end lost 3 bases, and 19 bases lay between the germline ends. This CDR3 reads CASSASGTGVYYEQYF. The CDR3 DNA follows: TGTGCCAGCAGTGCCTCAGGGACCGGAGTTTACTACGAGCAGTACTTC.

The chain recombines TRBV20-1 with TRBJ2-3, with 12 bases matching TRBD2. Germline-derived CDR1 and CDR2 are DFQATT and SNEGSKA (reference sequence). The CDR3 spans 16 residues. J lost 3 bases, V lost 5 bases, and 9 bases had no gene match. The CDR3 protein is CSAPIWTSGKTDTQYF. CDR3 nucleotides: TGCAGTGCTCCGATATGGACTAGCGGGAAAACAGATACGCAGTATTTT.

This clonotype was seen a few times. The DNA for the CDR3 is TGTGCCAGCAGCACGCCCCTACCGGGACTAGACTACGAGCAGTACTTC. It translates to CASSTPLPGLDYEQYF. The chain recombines TRBV7-9 with TRBJ2-4, with 8 nucleotides matching TRBD2. The J call may be incorrect, as the DNA end agrees better with TRBJ2-7. Germline V lookup: CDR1 SEHNR, CDR2 FQNEAQ (reference sequence). This CDR3 has 16 amino acids.

This clonotype was observed a few times. The chain combines TRBV20-1 with TRBJ2-7; 10 positions agree with TRBD1. Germline values: CDR1 DFQATT, CDR2 SNEGSKA (reference sequence). The CDR3 is made up of 14 amino acids. The V gene end was trimmed by 3 bases and the J gene end by 2 bases; junction bases not matched to a gene: 4. DNA of the CDR3: TGCAGTGCTAGCCTGGGGACAGGGGCCTACGAGCAGTACTTC. It yields the protein CSASLGTGAYEQYF.

This clonotype was counted a few times. This chain joins TRBV20-1 and TRBJ2-1; D gene unclear. Trimming left V 6 bases short and J 6 bases short, with 15 bases between. This CDR3 has 13 residues. Germline assignment: CDR1 DFQATT and CDR2 SNEGSKA (reference sequence). The DNA for the CDR3 is TGCAGTGCCAGACCAAAAAAAGCCAATGAGCAGTTCTTC. As protein: CSARPKKANEQFF.

CDR3 bases: TGTGCCAGCAGTTTAGTCCCCACCGGCGAGCAGTACTTC. This encodes CASSLVPTGEQYF. The chain combines TRBV12-3 or TRBV12-4 with TRBJ2-7, with D uncertain. V was pared by 1 base and J by 6 bases, with 10 bases between. The CDR3 has 13 residues.

V and J are TRBV6-1 and TRBJ1-2; 7 bases map to TRBD1. CDR1 and CDR2 from the germline V gene are MNHNS and SASEGT. Losses at the gene ends were 6 bases for V and 4 bases for J; bases not matched to a gene: 8. This CDR3 region has 14 residues. DNA for the CDR3: TGTGCCAGCAGCCCCGGACAGGCTACCTATGGCTACACCTTC. It is translated as CASSPGQATYGYTF.

As to this clonotype: The junction differs from germline at one of its ends, possibly a read error. The rearrangement uses TRBV13 and TRBJ2-4; TRBD1 agrees at 7 bases. The closer fit of TRBJ2-7 to the DNA end suggests the J call may be wrong. CDR1 is PRHDT and CDR2 is FYEKMQ in the germline V gene (reference sequence). There are 14 residues in the CDR3. DNA for the CDR3: TGTACCAGCAGCGGCACCGGGACAGCGCGCGAGCAGTACTTC. It is translated as CTSSGTGTAREQYF.

The chain links TRBV10-3 to TRBJ2-5; D is ambiguous. The J call may be mistaken, given a closer DNA end match to TRBJ2-7. Germline assignment: CDR1 ENHRY and CDR2 SYGVKD. The CDR3 extends over 11 amino acids. In DNA form, the CDR3 reads TGTGCCATCAGTGACTACGGCGAGCAGTACTTC. Amino acids: CAISDYGEQYF.

This clonotype was detected only a few times. V is TRBV20-1 and J is TRBJ2-7; D is perhaps TRBD2 (6 bases). CDR3 length: 14 amino acids. CDR1 and CDR2 from the germline V gene are DFQATT and SNEGSKA (reference sequence). Trimming took off 0 bases at V and 7 bases at J, with 16 bases between the two ends. CDR3 sequence (DNA): TGCAGTGCTAGAGATCCAGGAGGGCCCAATGAGCAGTACTTC. This gives the protein CSARDPGGPNEQYF.

This clonotype was seen once. V and J are TRBV6-5 and TRBJ1-1; TRBD1 matches at 8 bases. The CDR3 totals 15 residues. Germline V gene data show CDR1 as MNHEY and CDR2 as SVGAGI. The V and J ends lost 4 bases and 4 bases, in that order; junction bases with no gene match: 8. The CDR3 region is CASSWTGTGSTEAFF. In DNA form, the CDR3 reads TGTGCCAGCAGTTGGACAGGGACGGGGAGCACTGAAGCTTTCTTT.